These T cell receptor beta chains were read from a single sample in a study of T cell responses to AZD1222 COVID-19 vaccine. Produced via immunoSEQ multiplex PCR; TCRdb's table is partial and in-frame only. Here the sample spans about 93,000 clones, approximately 83% being singletons. The sequences come from peripheral blood, collected on day 0 of AZD1222 vaccination. The origin of the receptors is an adult in good health. Both conserved end residues are part of each CDR3. The D gene is left open where the match is weak. A row's size may be missing; if present it is once, few, many or a size class.

D gene: -
CDR3 length: 12
V gene: TRBV6-4
J gene: TRBJ2-1
clone size: -
CDR3 DNA: TGTGCCAGCAGTGTACAGGGTGGCGAGCAGTTCTTC
CDR3 protein: CASSVQGGEQFF

D gene: -
CDR3 length: 15
V gene: TRBV5-5
J gene: TRBJ1-4
clone size: -
CDR3 DNA: TGTGCCAGCAGCCAAATAAGGGGAGGAGGTGAAAAACTGTTTTTT
CDR3 protein: CASSQIRGGGEKLFF

D gene: -
CDR3 length: 15
V gene: TRBV7-8
J gene: TRBJ2-3
clone size: -
CDR3 DNA: TGTGCCAGCAGCTTATATCAGGGCCCCACAGATACGCAGTATTTT
CDR3 protein: CASSLYQGPTDTQYF

D gene: TRBD2
CDR3 length: 17
V gene: TRBV10-3
J gene: TRBJ2-3
clone size: -
CDR3 DNA: TGTGCCATCAGTGATCCCTCGAGAGCGGGGGGTATAGATACGCAGTATTTT
CDR3 protein: CAISDPSRAGGIDTQYF

D gene: TRBD1
CDR3 length: 13
V gene: TRBV5-1
J gene: TRBJ2-3
clone size: -
CDR3 DNA: TGCGCCAGCAGCTTGCCAGGGGGAGATACGCAGTATTTT
CDR3 protein: CASSLPGGDTQYF

D gene: -
CDR3 length: 11
V gene: TRBV2
J gene: TRBJ1-1
clone size: -
CDR3 DNA: TGTGCCAGCAGTGTCTTGTTTGAGGCTTTCTTT
CDR3 protein: CASSVLFEAFF

D gene: -
CDR3 length: 16
V gene: TRBV7-9
J gene: TRBJ2-1
clone size: -
CDR3 DNA: TGTGCCAGCAGCTCAGCCACACCGCAGGGGGGAGAGGAGCAGTTCTTC
CDR3 protein: CASSSATPQGGEEQFF

D gene: TRBD2
CDR3 length: 15
V gene: TRBV3-1/TRBV3-2
J gene: TRBJ2-7
clone size: -
CDR3 DNA: TGTGCCAGCAGCCAAGGACTAGCGGGGACCTACGAGCAGTACTTC
CDR3 protein: CASSQGLAGTYEQYF

D gene: TRBD1
CDR3 length: 14
V gene: TRBV5-1
J gene: TRBJ2-3
clone size: -
CDR3 DNA: TGCGCCAGCAGCTGGACAGGGGGCAGAGATACGCAGTATTTT
CDR3 protein: CASSWTGGRDTQYF

D gene: -
CDR3 length: 13
V gene: TRBV10-1
J gene: TRBJ2-7
clone size: few
CDR3 DNA: TGCGCCAGCAGTGCCGGGTCCTCCTACGAGCAGTACTTC
CDR3 protein: CASSAGSSYEQYF

D gene: TRBD1
CDR3 length: 13
V gene: TRBV7-6
J gene: TRBJ1-6
clone size: -
CDR3 DNA: TGTGCCAGCAGCTCGGACAGGGATTCACCCCTCCACTTT
CDR3 protein: CASSSDRDSPLHF

D gene: -
CDR3 length: 14
V gene: TRBV14
J gene: TRBJ1-1
clone size: -
CDR3 DNA: TGTGCCAGCAGCCAAAATTCAGGGAACACTGAAGCTTTCTTT
CDR3 protein: CASSQNSGNTEAFF

D gene: -
CDR3 length: 11
V gene: TRBV18
J gene: TRBJ2-5
clone size: -
CDR3 DNA: TGTGCCAGCTCACCTGGGGAGACCCAGTACTTC
CDR3 protein: CASSPGETQYF

D gene: -
CDR3 length: 13
V gene: TRBV18
J gene: TRBJ1-1
clone size: -
CDR3 DNA: TGTGCCAGCTCACTAACCGGGGCCTCCGCAGCTTTCTTT
CDR3 protein: CASSLTGASAAFF

D gene: -
CDR3 length: 14
V gene: TRBV5-1
J gene: TRBJ2-7
clone size: -
CDR3 DNA: TGCGCCAGCAGCTTGGGTCCTTTGAGGGACGAGCAGTACTTC
CDR3 protein: CASSLGPLRDEQYF

D gene: -
CDR3 length: 15
V gene: TRBV2
J gene: TRBJ1-6
clone size: once
CDR3 DNA: TGTGCCAGCAGCGAGCAAGGGTTCCATAATTCACCCCTCCACTTT
CDR3 protein: CASSEQGFHNSPLHF

D gene: TRBD2
CDR3 length: 17
V gene: TRBV27
J gene: TRBJ2-2
clone size: -
CDR3 DNA: TGTGCCAGCAGTTTCTTGGGGACTAGCGGATACACCGGGGAGCTGTTTTTT
CDR3 protein: CASSFLGTSGYTGELFF

D gene: -
CDR3 length: 15
V gene: TRBV7-6
J gene: TRBJ1-3
clone size: once
CDR3 DNA: TGTGCCAGCAGCCCACCGGACAGACCTGGAAACACCATATATTTT
CDR3 protein: CASSPPDRPGNTIYF

D gene: -
CDR3 length: 14
V gene: TRBV6-5
J gene: TRBJ2-7
clone size: -
CDR3 DNA: TGTGCCAGCAGTTACTCGTACAGCTCCTACGAGCAGTACTTC
CDR3 protein: CASSYSYSSYEQYF

D gene: -
CDR3 length: 15
V gene: TRBV24-1
J gene: TRBJ1-5
clone size: few
CDR3 DNA: TGTGCCACCAGTGATTCCTCGTCCGGGGAACAGCCCCAGCATTTT
CDR3 protein: CATSDSSSGEQPQHF

D gene: TRBD1
CDR3 length: 13
V gene: TRBV7-9
J gene: TRBJ2-7
clone size: many
CDR3 DNA: TGTGCCTCGTCCGGGACAGGGGGCTACGAGCAGTACTTC
CDR3 protein: CASSGTGGYEQYF

D gene: -
CDR3 length: 11
V gene: TRBV25-1
J gene: TRBJ2-7
clone size: -
CDR3 DNA: TGTGCCAGCAACAACCAGGGGCAACAGTACTTC
CDR3 protein: CASNNQGQQYF

D gene: -
CDR3 length: 16
V gene: TRBV6-1
J gene: TRBJ1-3
clone size: once
CDR3 DNA: TGTGCCAGCAGTGAAGCCCAGACACGCACTGGAAACACCATATATTTT
CDR3 protein: CASSEAQTRTGNTIYF

D gene: -
CDR3 length: 13
V gene: TRBV2
J gene: TRBJ2-5
clone size: -
CDR3 DNA: TGTGCCAGCAGCAATTCAGGGGAAGAGACCCAGTACTTC
CDR3 protein: CASSNSGEETQYF

D gene: TRBD1
CDR3 length: 15
V gene: TRBV27
J gene: TRBJ1-2
clone size: -
CDR3 DNA: TGTGCCAGCAGTCCACGGACAGGGCCGGGCTATGGCTACACCTTC
CDR3 protein: CASSPRTGPGYGYTF

D gene: TRBD2
CDR3 length: 16
V gene: TRBV16
J gene: TRBJ2-7
clone size: -
CDR3 DNA: TGTGCCAGCAGCCATTGGGGGACTAGCGGGAGTGGTGAGCAGTACTTC
CDR3 protein: CASSHWGTSGSGEQYF

D gene: -
CDR3 length: 13
V gene: TRBV19
J gene: TRBJ2-7
clone size: -
CDR3 DNA: TGTGCCAGTAGTATAAACGGGGGCAACGAGCAGTACTTC
CDR3 protein: CASSINGGNEQYF

D gene: -
CDR3 length: 15
V gene: TRBV7-2
J gene: TRBJ2-5
clone size: -
CDR3 DNA: TGTGCCAGCAGCTTAGGTCCCGTGACTCAAGAGACCCAGTACTTC
CDR3 protein: CASSLGPVTQETQYF

D gene: -
CDR3 length: 14
V gene: TRBV5-1
J gene: TRBJ2-5
clone size: -
CDR3 DNA: TGCGCCAGCAGCCCGGGACGGATCGAGGAGACCCAGTACTTC
CDR3 protein: CASSPGRIEETQYF

D gene: -
CDR3 length: 20
V gene: TRBV10-2
J gene: TRBJ1-2
clone size: -
CDR3 DNA: TGCGCCAGCAGTGAGTCCGGTCGAGGTTCCCGCCCGGGGGGGGGCTATGGCTACACCTTC
CDR3 protein: CASSESGRGSRPGGGYGYTF

D gene: TRBD1
CDR3 length: 16
V gene: TRBV11-2
J gene: TRBJ1-2
clone size: -
CDR3 DNA: TGTGCCAGCAGACCCGGACAGGGCCAAGCTAACTATGGCTACACCTTC
CDR3 protein: CASRPGQGQANYGYTF

D gene: -
CDR3 length: 13
V gene: TRBV14
J gene: TRBJ1-5
clone size: -
CDR3 DNA: TGTGCCAGCAGCCCATACGGCAATCAGCCCCAGCATTTT
CDR3 protein: CASSPYGNQPQHF

D gene: -
CDR3 length: 13
V gene: TRBV7-9
J gene: TRBJ1-5
clone size: -
CDR3 DNA: TGTGCCAGCAGCTTAAGGGAGGATCAGCCCCAGCATTTT
CDR3 protein: CASSLREDQPQHF

D gene: TRBD2
CDR3 length: 17
V gene: TRBV27
J gene: TRBJ2-5
clone size: once
CDR3 DNA: TGTGCCAGCAGTTTTAGCGGGGGAGCCACGTACCAAGAGACCCAGTACTTC
CDR3 protein: CASSFSGGATYQETQYF

D gene: -
CDR3 length: 15
V gene: TRBV3-1/TRBV3-2
J gene: TRBJ1-6
clone size: few
CDR3 DNA: TGTGCCAGCAGCCCCTTCGGGTCAGGGGTCTCACCCCTCCACTTT
CDR3 protein: CASSPFGSGVSPLHF

D gene: -
CDR3 length: 15
V gene: TRBV18
J gene: TRBJ2-5
clone size: -
CDR3 DNA: TGTGCCAGCTCACCAGCTGTCCCGGGTGCAGAGACCCAGTACTTC
CDR3 protein: CASSPAVPGAETQYF

D gene: TRBD1
CDR3 length: 12
V gene: TRBV11-2
J gene: TRBJ1-2
clone size: -
CDR3 DNA: TGTGCCAGCAGCCGACAGGGGATCGGCTACACCTTC
CDR3 protein: CASSRQGIGYTF

D gene: -
CDR3 length: 16
V gene: TRBV2
J gene: TRBJ1-4
clone size: -
CDR3 DNA: TGTGCCAGCAGAGAAGGGACCCTATCAACTAATGAAAAACTGTTTTTT
CDR3 protein: CASREGTLSTNEKLFF

D gene: -
CDR3 length: 12
V gene: TRBV7-6
J gene: TRBJ1-6
clone size: -
CDR3 DNA: TGTGCCAGCAGAACAGGGAATTCACCCCTCCACTTT
CDR3 protein: CASRTGNSPLHF